What follows is one T cell receptor (beta chain) and its context. Trimming cost V 4 bases and J 0 bases; bases outside gene matches: 19. Germline CDR1 and CDR2: LNHNV and YYDKDF (reference sequence). The CDR3 consists of 22 residues. One entry per CDR3 protein, called by TCRdb with MiXCR from the RT-PCR reads. Among more than 850,000 distinct CDR3 sequences listed, 15% to 20% were seen once. This entry comes from a study of patients and donors after allogeneic stem cell transplantation. Specimen: blood, either unsorted or a sorted T cell fraction (not recorded which). The rearrangement links TRBV15 to TRBJ1-5; 12 bases map to TRBD1. This receptor was taken from a human donor who was either an allogeneic HSCT recipient or a stem cell or donor lymphocyte infusion donor (not recorded which). It is not recorded whose cells these are; they may come from a transplant donor. CDR3 protein: CATSKAPKAGQGATYSNQPQHF. The CDR3 DNA reads TGTGCCACCAGCAAAGCCCCGAAGGCGGGACAGGGGGCGACTTATAGCAATCAGCCCCAGCATTTT.